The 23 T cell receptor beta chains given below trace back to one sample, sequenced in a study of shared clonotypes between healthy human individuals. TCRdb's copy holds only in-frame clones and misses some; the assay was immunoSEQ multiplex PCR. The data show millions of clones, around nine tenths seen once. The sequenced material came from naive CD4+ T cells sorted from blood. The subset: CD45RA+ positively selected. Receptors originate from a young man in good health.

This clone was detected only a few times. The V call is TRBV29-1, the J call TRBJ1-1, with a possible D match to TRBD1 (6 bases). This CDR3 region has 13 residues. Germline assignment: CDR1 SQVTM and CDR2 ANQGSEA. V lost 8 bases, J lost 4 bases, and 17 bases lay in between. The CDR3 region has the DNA TGCAGCCCCTCAGGGGCTTTGGGCACTGAAGCTTTCTTT. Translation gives CSPSGALGTEAFF. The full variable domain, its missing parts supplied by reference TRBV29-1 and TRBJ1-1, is SAVISQKPSRDICQRGTSLTIQCQVDSQVTMMFWYRQQPGQSLTLIATANQGSEATYESGFVIDKFPISRPNLTFSTLTVSNMSPEDSSIYLCSPSGALGTEAFFGQGTRLTVV.

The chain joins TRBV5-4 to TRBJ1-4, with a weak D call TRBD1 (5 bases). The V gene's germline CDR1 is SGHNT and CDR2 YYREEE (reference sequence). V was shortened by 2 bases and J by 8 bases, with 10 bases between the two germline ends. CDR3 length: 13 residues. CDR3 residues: CASSFPGMEKLFF. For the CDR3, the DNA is TGTGCCAGCAGCTTTCCAGGGATGGAAAAACTGTTTTTT. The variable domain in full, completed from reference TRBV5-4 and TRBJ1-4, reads ETGVTQSPTHLIKTRGQQVTLRCSSQSGHNTVSWYQQALGQGPQFIFQYYREEENGRGNFPPRFSGLQFPNYSSELNVNALELDDSALYLCASSFPGMEKLFFGSGTQLSVL.

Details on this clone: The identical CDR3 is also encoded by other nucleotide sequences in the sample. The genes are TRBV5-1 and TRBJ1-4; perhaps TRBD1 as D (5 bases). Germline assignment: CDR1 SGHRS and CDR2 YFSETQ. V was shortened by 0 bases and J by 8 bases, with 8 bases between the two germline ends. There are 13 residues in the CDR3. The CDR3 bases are TGCGCCAGCAGCTTGGAAAGGGGCGAAAAACTGTTTTTT. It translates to CASSLERGEKLFF.

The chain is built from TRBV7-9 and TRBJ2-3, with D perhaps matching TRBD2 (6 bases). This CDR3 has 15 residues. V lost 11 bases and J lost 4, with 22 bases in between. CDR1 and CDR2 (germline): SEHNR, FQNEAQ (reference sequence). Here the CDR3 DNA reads TGTGCCGCCAAAGGGAATTCGCGGGGCGCAGATACGCAGTATTTT. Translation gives CAAKGNSRGADTQYF. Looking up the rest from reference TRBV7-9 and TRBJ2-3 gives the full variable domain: DTGVSQNPRHKITKRGQNVTFRCDPISEHNRLYWYRQTLGQGPEFLTYFQNEAQLEKSRLLSDRFSAERPKGSFSTLEIQRTEQGDSAMYLCAAKGNSRGADTQYFGPGTRLTVL.

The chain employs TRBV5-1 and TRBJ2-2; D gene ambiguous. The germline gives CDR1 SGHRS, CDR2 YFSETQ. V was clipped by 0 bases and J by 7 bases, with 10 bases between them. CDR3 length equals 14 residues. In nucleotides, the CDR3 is TGCGCCAGCAGCTTGGGGGTAGCCGGCGGGGAGCTGTTTTTT. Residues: CASSLGVAGGELFF.

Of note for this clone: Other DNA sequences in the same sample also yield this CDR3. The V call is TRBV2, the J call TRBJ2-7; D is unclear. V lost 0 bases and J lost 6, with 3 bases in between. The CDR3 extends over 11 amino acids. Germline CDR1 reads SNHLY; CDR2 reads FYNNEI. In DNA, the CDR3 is TGTGCCAGCAGTGAAGCGGGCGAGCAGTACTTC. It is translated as CASSEAGEQYF.

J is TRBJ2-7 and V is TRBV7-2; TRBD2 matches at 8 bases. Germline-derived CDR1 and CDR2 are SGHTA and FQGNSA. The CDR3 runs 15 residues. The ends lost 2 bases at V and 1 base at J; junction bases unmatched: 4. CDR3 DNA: TGTGCCAGCAGCTTATCGGGGGGGTTGTCCTACGAGCAGTACTTC. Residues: CASSLSGGLSYEQYF.

The CDR3 region is CASSEPGFAEAFF. Here the CDR3 DNA reads TGTGCCAGCAGTGAACCGGGGTTTGCTGAAGCTTTCTTT. The V and J genes are TRBV6-1 and TRBJ1-1; unclear D gene. Trimming left V 2 bases short and J 6 bases short, with 10 bases between. The CDR3 covers 13 residues. The germline gives CDR1 MNHNS, CDR2 SASEGT.

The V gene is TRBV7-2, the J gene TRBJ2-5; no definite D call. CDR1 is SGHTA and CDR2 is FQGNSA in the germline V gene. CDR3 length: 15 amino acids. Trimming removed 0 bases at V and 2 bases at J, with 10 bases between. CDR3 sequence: CASSLAGWDQETQYF. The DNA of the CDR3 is TGTGCCAGCAGCTTAGCAGGCTGGGATCAAGAGACCCAGTACTTC.

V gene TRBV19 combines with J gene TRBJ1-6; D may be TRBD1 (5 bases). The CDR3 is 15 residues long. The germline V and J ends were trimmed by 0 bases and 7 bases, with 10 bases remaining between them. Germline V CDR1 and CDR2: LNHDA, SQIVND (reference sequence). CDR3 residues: CASSIEGTRNSPLHF. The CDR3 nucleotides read TGTGCCAGTAGTATAGAGGGGACGAGAAATTCACCCCTCCACTTT.

The CDR3, as DNA: TGTGCCAGTAGGGCAGGGAGGGGAGAGGGGTCCTATGAAAAACTGTTTTTT. It encodes CASRAGRGEGSYEKLFF. J is TRBJ1-4 and V is TRBV19, with a tentative D call TRBD1 (5 bases). Trimming pared 6 bases from V and 6 bases from J, leaving 23 bases between. Germline V gene data show CDR1 as LNHDA and CDR2 as SQIVND (reference sequence). The CDR3 length is 17 residues.

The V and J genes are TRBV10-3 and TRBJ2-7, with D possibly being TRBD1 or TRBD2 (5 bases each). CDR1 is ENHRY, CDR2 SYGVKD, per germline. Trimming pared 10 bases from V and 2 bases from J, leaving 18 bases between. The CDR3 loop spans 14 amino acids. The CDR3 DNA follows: TGTGCCAGCCTAAGCGAGGGGATGGCCTACGAGCAGTACTTC. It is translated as CASLSEGMAYEQYF.

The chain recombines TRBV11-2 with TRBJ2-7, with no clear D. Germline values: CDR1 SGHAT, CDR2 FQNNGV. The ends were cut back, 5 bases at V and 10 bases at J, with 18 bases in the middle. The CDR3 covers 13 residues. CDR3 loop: CASSNRNKKEQYF. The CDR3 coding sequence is TGTGCCAGCAGCAACCGAAACAAGAAGGAACAGTACTTC.

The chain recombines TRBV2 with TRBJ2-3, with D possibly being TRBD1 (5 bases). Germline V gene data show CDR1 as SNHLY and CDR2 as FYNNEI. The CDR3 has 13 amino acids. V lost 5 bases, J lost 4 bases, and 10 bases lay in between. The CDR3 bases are TGTGCCAGCAGTTTAACAGGTCCAGATACGCAGTATTTT. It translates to CASSLTGPDTQYF.

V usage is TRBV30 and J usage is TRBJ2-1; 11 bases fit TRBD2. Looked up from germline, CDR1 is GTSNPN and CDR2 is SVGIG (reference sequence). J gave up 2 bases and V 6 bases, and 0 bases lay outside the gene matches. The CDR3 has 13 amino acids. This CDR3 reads CACSGRAYNEQFF. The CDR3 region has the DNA TGTGCCTGTAGCGGGAGGGCCTACAATGAGCAGTTCTTC.

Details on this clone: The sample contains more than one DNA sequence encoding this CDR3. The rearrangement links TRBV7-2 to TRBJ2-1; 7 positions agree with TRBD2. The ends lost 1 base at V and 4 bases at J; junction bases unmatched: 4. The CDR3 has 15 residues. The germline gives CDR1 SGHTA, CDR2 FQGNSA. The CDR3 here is CASSLEAGRYNEQFF. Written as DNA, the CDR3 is TGTGCCAGCAGCTTAGAAGCGGGACGATACAATGAGCAGTTCTTC. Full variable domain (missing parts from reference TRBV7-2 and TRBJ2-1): GAGVSQSPSNKVTEKGKDVELRCDPISGHTALYWYRQSLGQGLEFLIYFQGNSAPDKSGLPSDRFSAERTGGSVSTLTIQRTQQEDSAVYLCASSLEAGRYNEQFFGPGTRLTVL.

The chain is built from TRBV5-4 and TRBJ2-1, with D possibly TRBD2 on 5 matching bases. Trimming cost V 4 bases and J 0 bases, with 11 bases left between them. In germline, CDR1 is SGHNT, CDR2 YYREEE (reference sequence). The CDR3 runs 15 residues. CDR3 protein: CASSLDWSSYNEQFF. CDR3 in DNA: TGTGCCAGCAGCCTGGACTGGAGCTCCTACAATGAGCAGTTCTTC. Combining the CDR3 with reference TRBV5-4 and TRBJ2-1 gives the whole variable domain ETGVTQSPTHLIKTRGQQVTLRCSSQSGHNTVSWYQQALGQGPQFIFQYYREEENGRGNFPPRFSGLQFPNYSSELNVNALELDDSALYLCASSLDWSSYNEQFFGPGTRLTVL.

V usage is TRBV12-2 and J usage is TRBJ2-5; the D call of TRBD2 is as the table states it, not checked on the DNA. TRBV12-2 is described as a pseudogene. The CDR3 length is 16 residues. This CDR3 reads CASRFGKRRAAETQYF. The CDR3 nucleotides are TGTGCAAGTCGCTTCGGCAAGCGGCGGGCGGCGGAGACCCAGTACTTC.

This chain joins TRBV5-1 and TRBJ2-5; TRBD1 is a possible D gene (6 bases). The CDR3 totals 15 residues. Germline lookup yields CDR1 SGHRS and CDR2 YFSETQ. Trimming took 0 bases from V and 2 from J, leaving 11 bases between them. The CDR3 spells CASSLGVTGQETQYF. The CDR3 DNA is TGCGCCAGCAGCTTGGGAGTAACAGGGCAAGAGACCCAGTACTTC. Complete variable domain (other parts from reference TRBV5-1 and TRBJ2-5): KAGVTQTPRYLIKTRGQQVTLSCSPISGHRSVSWYQQTPGQGLQFLFEYFSETQRNKGNFPGRFSGRQFSNSRSEMNVSTLELGDSALYLCASSLGVTGQETQYFGPGTRLLVL.

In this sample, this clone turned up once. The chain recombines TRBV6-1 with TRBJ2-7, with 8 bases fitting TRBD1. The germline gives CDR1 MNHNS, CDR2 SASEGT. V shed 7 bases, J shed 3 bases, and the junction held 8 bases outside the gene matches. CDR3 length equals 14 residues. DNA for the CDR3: TGTGCCAGCACCGGACAGGGCGCAATCTACGAGCAGTACTTC. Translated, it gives CASTGQGAIYEQYF.

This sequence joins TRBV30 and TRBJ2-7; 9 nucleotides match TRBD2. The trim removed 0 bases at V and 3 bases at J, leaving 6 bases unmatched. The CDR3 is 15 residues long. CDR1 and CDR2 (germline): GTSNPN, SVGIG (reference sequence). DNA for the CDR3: TGTGCCTGGAGTGTAGCTAGCGGGATCTTCTACGAGCAGTACTTC. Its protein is CAWSVASGIFYEQYF.

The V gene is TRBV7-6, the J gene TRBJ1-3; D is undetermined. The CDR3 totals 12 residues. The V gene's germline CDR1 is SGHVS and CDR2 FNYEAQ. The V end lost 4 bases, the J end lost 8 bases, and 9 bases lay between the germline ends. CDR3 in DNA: TGTGCCAGCAGCTCTATCCGGGACACCATATATTTT. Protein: CASSSIRDTIYF. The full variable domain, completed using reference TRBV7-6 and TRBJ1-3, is GAGVSQSPRYKVTKRGQDVALRCDPISGHVSLYWYRQALGQGPEFLTYFNYEAQQDKSGLPNDRFSAERPEGSISTLTIQRTEQRDSAMYRCASSSIRDTIYFGEGSWLTVV.

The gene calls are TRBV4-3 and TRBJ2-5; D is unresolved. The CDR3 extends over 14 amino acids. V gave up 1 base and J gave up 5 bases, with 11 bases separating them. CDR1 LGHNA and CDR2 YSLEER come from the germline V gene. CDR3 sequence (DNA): TGCGCCAGCAGCCAAGCTAAACCTGGGGAGACCCAGTACTTC. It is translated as CASSQAKPGETQYF.